Shown below are 2 T cell receptor beta chains from a single sample sequenced in a study of T cell responses to AZD1222 COVID-19 vaccine. Method: immunoSEQ multiplex PCR; TCRdb's copy keeps in-frame clones and lacks some. The sample includes over 110,000 clones, about 87% seen only once; the top ten take more than 5.5%. The sequencing here drew on peripheral blood, taken on day 0 of AZD1222 vaccination. Receptors originate from an adult in good health.

This chain connects TRBV18 to TRBJ1-2; D is uncertain. V lost 2 bases, J lost 3 bases, and 10 bases lay in between. The CDR3 runs 14 residues. Per germline, CDR1 KGHSH and CDR2 LQKENI. The CDR3 nucleotides are TGTGCCAGCTCACCAGTCCCGGGCTACTATGGCTACACCTTC. It is translated as CASSPVPGYYGYTF. The complete variable domain, with remaining parts taken from reference TRBV18 and TRBJ1-2, reads NAGVMQNPRHLVRRRGQEARLRCSPMKGHSHVYWYRQLPEEGLKFMVYLQKENIIDESGMPKERFSAEFPKEGPSILRIQQVVRGDSAAYFCASSPVPGYYGYTFGSGTRLTVV.

The chain's CDR3 is CASSPNGRVSSYEQYF. The CDR3 DNA is TGTGCCAGCTCACCAAACGGGCGGGTCTCCTCCTACGAGCAGTACTTC. The chain employs TRBV18 and TRBJ2-7; D is possibly TRBD2 (5 bases). Trimming took off 2 bases at V and 0 bases at J, with 14 bases between the two ends. CDR3 length: 16 amino acids. Germline CDR1 KGHSH, CDR2 LQKENI.